This T cell receptor (beta chain) was obtained from a study of post-analysis software for immune sequencing data. Study context: Clinical courses comprised relapsing-remitting, secondary progressive and progressive-relapsing multiple sclerosis.

The study's findings and limits: F-measure co-clustering was strong for batch-matched samples. Diversity measured as normalized Chao1 was significantly lower in multiple sclerosis patients than in controls. Patients had higher frequencies than controls of five or six TRBV segments, including TRBV5-6, TRBV5-1 and TRBV20-1.

Unique molecular identifiers had been added to the TCR beta cDNA libraries. Starting from around 0.96 to 9.9 million T cells, the study yielded 500,000 or so cDNA molecules. TCRdb itself ran the PCR reads through MiXCR, one entry per CDR3 protein. The sample consists of about 820,000 distinct CDR3 sequences, approximately 57% of them appearing once. In the case of this clonotype: Its antigen remains unknown.

The trim removed 4 bases at V and 9 bases at J, leaving 12 bases unmatched. Germline CDR1 and CDR2: SGHDT and YYEEEE. The CDR3 spans 17 residues. The gene calls are TRBV5-6 and TRBJ2-1, with 14 bases fitting TRBD2. Sequenced material: blood. The sequence was collected from a girl aged 5 to 17 with multiple sclerosis. The CDR3 bases are TGTGCCAGCAGCATGATTCCGGGACTAGCGGGAGACACTGAGCAGTTCTTC. Encoded protein: CASSMIPGLAGDTEQFF.